This is a list of T cell receptor beta chains from one sample in a study of brain metastases from non-small cell lung cancer. The method was immunoSEQ multiplex PCR; TCRdb's version includes in-frame clones alone and lacks a portion of them. The sample holds 4,000 to 5,000 clones, roughly 80% seen once. The material sequenced was primary lung tumor tissue. Receptors were obtained from a donor at least 40 years old with non-small cell lung cancer. The CDR3 runs from the conserved cysteine through the conserved F or W. The D gene is left open where the match is weak. Expanded clones are given a class, and other clones once, few, many or no size at all.

J gene: TRBJ2-1; V gene: TRBV6-5; clone size: .; D gene: .; CDR3 DNA: TGTGCCAGCAGTTACTCAGGGGGAAGCTACAATGAGCAGTTCTTC; CDR3 protein: CASSYSGGSYNEQFF
J gene: TRBJ1-1; V gene: TRBV13; clone size: .; D gene: TRBD1; CDR3 DNA: TGTGCCAGCAGCTTATCAGGGGGCACTGAAGCTTTCTTT; CDR3 protein: CASSLSGGTEAFF
J gene: TRBJ2-7; V gene: TRBV24-1; clone size: .; D gene: TRBD1; CDR3 DNA: TGTGCCACCTCCGGGACAGGGGGTTTGGGCGAGCAGTACTTC; CDR3 protein: CATSGTGGLGEQYF
J gene: TRBJ1-6; V gene: TRBV14; clone size: .; D gene: .; CDR3 DNA: TGTGCCAGCAGCCAAGATCAAGGCAGAATCCTGTCACCCCTCCACTTT; CDR3 protein: CASSQDQGRILSPLHF
J gene: TRBJ1-6; V gene: TRBV11-3; clone size: .; D gene: .; CDR3 DNA: TGTGCCAGCAGCCTAGGGACAACTAATTCACCCCTCCACTTT; CDR3 protein: CASSLGTTNSPLHF
J gene: TRBJ2-1; V gene: TRBV6-4; clone size: .; D gene: .; CDR3 DNA: TGTGCCAGCAGTGTAACGGATTCGGGGGAGCAGTTCTTC; CDR3 protein: CASSVTDSGEQFF
J gene: TRBJ2-5; V gene: TRBV2; clone size: .; D gene: TRBD2; CDR3 DNA: TGTGCCACCTTGGGACTAGCGGGACAAGAGACCCAGTACTTC; CDR3 protein: CATLGLAGQETQYF
J gene: TRBJ1-5; V gene: TRBV18; clone size: .; D gene: TRBD1; CDR3 DNA: TGTGCCAGCTCACGGGACAGGGTGGGTCAGCCCCAGCATTTT; CDR3 protein: CASSRDRVGQPQHF
J gene: TRBJ1-5; V gene: TRBV7-2; clone size: .; D gene: .; CDR3 DNA: TGTGCCAGCAGCTTAAGAGGGGATCAGCCCCAGCATTTT; CDR3 protein: CASSLRGDQPQHF
J gene: TRBJ1-2; V gene: TRBV2; clone size: .; D gene: .; CDR3 DNA: TGTGCCAGCAGTGAAGCTGAGGGCAGTTTCTATGGCTACACCTTC; CDR3 protein: CASSEAEGSFYGYTF
J gene: TRBJ2-3; V gene: TRBV4-2; clone size: once; D gene: TRBD2; CDR3 DNA: TGTGCCAGCAGCCGTCTAGCGGGCACAGATACGCAGTATTTT; CDR3 protein: CASSRLAGTDTQYF
J gene: TRBJ2-1; V gene: TRBV21-1; clone size: .; D gene: .; CDR3 DNA: TGTGCCAGCAGCCGCCAAGGGGTATCCGACAATGAGCAGTTCTTC; CDR3 protein: CASSRQGVSDNEQFF
J gene: TRBJ2-7; V gene: TRBV29-1; clone size: .; D gene: TRBD1; CDR3 DNA: TGCAGCGTCGGCGGGGACAGGGAGATACCGCAGTACTTC; CDR3 protein: CSVGGDREIPQYF
J gene: TRBJ1-2; V gene: TRBV18; clone size: .; D gene: .; CDR3 DNA: TGTGCCAGCTCGAAATCGCCCAGGGTCTTAACCCCTAACTATGGCTACACCTTC; CDR3 protein: CASSKSPRVLTPNYGYTF
J gene: TRBJ1-2; V gene: TRBV6-5; clone size: once; D gene: TRBD1; CDR3 DNA: TGTGCCAGCAGTTACAGACAGGGAAGGAACTATGGCTACACCTTC; CDR3 protein: CASSYRQGRNYGYTF
J gene: TRBJ2-2; V gene: TRBV7-2; clone size: once; D gene: .; CDR3 DNA: TGTGCCAGCAGCCTCCTCGGGGCCGGGGAGCTGTTTTTT; CDR3 protein: CASSLLGAGELFF
J gene: TRBJ1-1; V gene: TRBV14; clone size: .; D gene: .; CDR3 DNA: TGTGCCAGCAGCCGGGTTGACAGACCAGGCACTGAAGCTTTCTTT; CDR3 protein: CASSRVDRPGTEAFF
J gene: TRBJ2-1; V gene: TRBV6-5; clone size: .; D gene: .; CDR3 DNA: TGTGCCAGCAAAGAGGACTCCTACAATGAGCAGTTCTTC; CDR3 protein: CASKEDSYNEQFF
J gene: TRBJ1-1; V gene: TRBV6-1; clone size: .; D gene: .; CDR3 DNA: TGTGCCAGCAGTGAAGTGTGGTCAGGATCGAACACTGAAGCTTTCTTT; CDR3 protein: CASSEVWSGSNTEAFF
J gene: TRBJ2-3; V gene: TRBV7-2; clone size: .; D gene: TRBD2; CDR3 DNA: TGTGCCAGCAGCCGCGGGACTAGTCGGCAAGATACGCAGTATTTT; CDR3 protein: CASSRGTSRQDTQYF
J gene: TRBJ2-5; V gene: TRBV10-2; clone size: .; D gene: TRBD1; CDR3 DNA: TGCGCCAGCAGTACAGGGGGTGAGACCCAGTACTTC; CDR3 protein: CASSTGGETQYF
J gene: TRBJ2-7; V gene: TRBV29-1; clone size: .; D gene: .; CDR3 DNA: TGCAGCGTTGCTCGGGGTAGGGGGTCCGACGAGCAGTACTTC; CDR3 protein: CSVARGRGSDEQYF
J gene: TRBJ1-2; V gene: TRBV29-1; clone size: .; D gene: TRBD1; CDR3 DNA: TGCAGCGTTGAGGACCCGACAGGGGCGAACTATGGCTACACCTTC; CDR3 protein: CSVEDPTGANYGYTF
J gene: TRBJ2-5; V gene: TRBV5-5; clone size: .; D gene: TRBD2; CDR3 DNA: TGTGCCAGCAGCTTGGCAACGGGGGGGGCAATCGGAGAGACCCAGTACTTC; CDR3 protein: CASSLATGGAIGETQYF
J gene: TRBJ2-1; V gene: TRBV4-1; clone size: .; D gene: TRBD1; CDR3 DNA: TGCGCCAGCAGCCCCCCGGACAGGGGAGGGGAGCAGTTCTTC; CDR3 protein: CASSPPDRGGEQFF
J gene: TRBJ2-3; V gene: TRBV9; clone size: .; D gene: .; CDR3 DNA: TGTGCCAGCAGCCTGGGACTGGCCAATACGCAGTATTTT; CDR3 protein: CASSLGLANTQYF
J gene: TRBJ2-3; V gene: TRBV3-1/TRBV3-2; clone size: .; D gene: TRBD1; CDR3 DNA: TGTGCCAGCAGCCACAGGGGGACAGATACGCAGTATTTT; CDR3 protein: CASSHRGTDTQYF
J gene: TRBJ2-2; V gene: TRBV10-3; clone size: .; D gene: TRBD1; CDR3 DNA: TGTGCCATCAGGGGACAGGCAAGTAGGGAGGAGCTGTTTTTT; CDR3 protein: CAIRGQASREELFF
J gene: TRBJ2-7; V gene: TRBV2; clone size: once; D gene: .; CDR3 DNA: TGTGCCAGCAGTGAAACCCGGGACGAGCAGTACTTC; CDR3 protein: CASSETRDEQYF
J gene: TRBJ1-5; V gene: TRBV23-1; clone size: .; D gene: .; CDR3 DNA: TGCGCCAGCAGTCGGCGGCAGAGTGAAGGTCCCCAGCATTTT; CDR3 protein: CASSRRQSEGPQHF
J gene: TRBJ1-3; V gene: TRBV19; clone size: .; D gene: .; CDR3 DNA: TGTGCCAGTAGTATTCTAGTTGTCGGGTTCGGCTCTGGAAACACCATATATTTT; CDR3 protein: CASSILVVGFGSGNTIYF
J gene: TRBJ2-1; V gene: TRBV7-2; clone size: .; D gene: .; CDR3 DNA: TGTGCCAGCAGCTTAGGGGCTAGCTCCTACAATGAGCAGTTCTTC; CDR3 protein: CASSLGASSYNEQFF
J gene: TRBJ2-5; V gene: TRBV5-4; clone size: .; D gene: TRBD1; CDR3 DNA: TGTGCCAGCAGCGTTGGGGACAGGTTTGAAGAGACCCAGTACTTC; CDR3 protein: CASSVGDRFEETQYF
J gene: TRBJ1-2; V gene: TRBV27; clone size: .; D gene: .; CDR3 DNA: TGTGCCAGCAGTTTGTTCGCCCCTCGGGACCCTGGGGGCTACACCTTC; CDR3 protein: CASSLFAPRDPGGYTF
J gene: TRBJ2-1; V gene: TRBV24-1; clone size: .; D gene: .; CDR3 DNA: TGTGCCACCAGTGATTTCTGGGGGCCCGGTGAGCAGTTCTTC; CDR3 protein: CATSDFWGPGEQFF
J gene: TRBJ1-5; V gene: TRBV4-3; clone size: .; D gene: TRBD1; CDR3 DNA: TGCGCCAGCAGCCAAGAGTACGGAGCAGGGGGAGATCAGCCCCAGCATTTT; CDR3 protein: CASSQEYGAGGDQPQHF
J gene: TRBJ1-1; V gene: TRBV6-2/TRBV6-3; clone size: .; D gene: .; CDR3 DNA: TGTGCCAGCAGTTCCCCGGGGGAGGGTAAAAAGAACACTGAAGCTTTCTTT; CDR3 protein: CASSSPGEGKKNTEAFF
J gene: TRBJ1-3; V gene: TRBV5-6; clone size: .; D gene: .; CDR3 DNA: TGTGCCAGCAGCTTGCCGGCGGATTCCTCTGGAAACACCATATATTTT; CDR3 protein: CASSLPADSSGNTIYF
J gene: TRBJ1-1; V gene: TRBV18; clone size: .; D gene: .; CDR3 DNA: TGTGCCAGTTCACGGGACCGGGCGGACGACGAAGTTTTCTTT; CDR3 protein: CASSRDRADDEVFF
J gene: TRBJ1-5; V gene: TRBV19; clone size: .; D gene: TRBD1; CDR3 DNA: TGTGCCAGTAGTATTTGGGGACAGGAGGATCAGCCCCAGCATTTT; CDR3 protein: CASSIWGQEDQPQHF
J gene: TRBJ2-2; V gene: TRBV9; clone size: .; D gene: TRBD1; CDR3 DNA: TGTGCCAGCAGCGCCGGGGACAGCCGGGAGCTGTTTTTT; CDR3 protein: CASSAGDSRELFF
J gene: TRBJ2-3; V gene: TRBV6-5; clone size: .; D gene: .; CDR3 DNA: TGTGCCAGCAGGGGGCCCTCCACAGATACGCAGTATTTT; CDR3 protein: CASRGPSTDTQYF
J gene: TRBJ2-5; V gene: TRBV6-6; clone size: .; D gene: .; CDR3 DNA: TGTGCCAGCAGGGTGTTGGGAGAGACCCAGTACTTC; CDR3 protein: CASRVLGETQYF
J gene: TRBJ2-2; V gene: TRBV4-2; clone size: .; D gene: TRBD2; CDR3 DNA: TGTGCCAGCGGTCGCGGGGGGGATACCGGGGAGCTGTTTTTT; CDR3 protein: CASGRGGDTGELFF
J gene: TRBJ2-7; V gene: TRBV4-2; clone size: .; D gene: TRBD1; CDR3 DNA: TGTGCCAGCAGCCAAACCGGGACAGGGTTTTACGAGCAGTACTTC; CDR3 protein: CASSQTGTGFYEQYF
J gene: TRBJ1-2; V gene: TRBV13; clone size: once; D gene: .; CDR3 DNA: TGTGCCAGCAGCTATCCACAATCGGCGAGAGGCTACACCTTC; CDR3 protein: CASSYPQSARGYTF
J gene: TRBJ1-1; V gene: TRBV11-3; clone size: .; D gene: TRBD1; CDR3 DNA: TGTGCCAGCAGCTCATGGACAGGTGCTGAAGCTTTCTTT; CDR3 protein: CASSSWTGAEAFF
J gene: TRBJ2-5; V gene: TRBV27; clone size: .; D gene: .; CDR3 DNA: TGTGCCAGCAGTTTCCTGCAGGGGATCCAAAAGACCCAGTACTTC; CDR3 protein: CASSFLQGIQKTQYF
J gene: TRBJ2-1; V gene: TRBV9; clone size: .; D gene: .; CDR3 DNA: TGTGCCAGCAGCGTGAGGCTGAGCTCCTACAATGAGCAGTTCTTC; CDR3 protein: CASSVRLSSYNEQFF
J gene: TRBJ2-3; V gene: TRBV24-1; clone size: .; D gene: .; CDR3 DNA: TGTGCCACCAATGATTTCGGGAAGGAGGGCACAGATACGCAGTATTTT; CDR3 protein: CATNDFGKEGTDTQYF
J gene: TRBJ2-3; V gene: TRBV10-3; clone size: few; D gene: TRBD2; CDR3 DNA: TGTGCCATCAGTGAGTCGGCGGGGGGGCCAGATACGCAGTATTTT; CDR3 protein: CAISESAGGPDTQYF
J gene: TRBJ2-1; V gene: TRBV4-3; clone size: .; D gene: .; CDR3 DNA: TGCGCCAGCAGCCAAGCGGTCGGGACGGAGACCTACAATGAGCAGTTCTTC; CDR3 protein: CASSQAVGTETYNEQFF
J gene: TRBJ1-2; V gene: TRBV7-2; clone size: .; D gene: .; CDR3 DNA: TGTGCCAGCAGCTTATCTCTAGGGACTAACTATGGCTACACCTTC; CDR3 protein: CASSLSLGTNYGYTF